These T cell receptor beta chains were read from a single sample in a study of cytomegalovirus exposure and HLA in healthy donors. Using immunoSEQ multiplex PCR, the repertoire was profiled, and TCRdb retains in-frame clones only, with some absent. This sample has about 110,000 clones, with roughly 90% found just once. Sequences were obtained from PBMCs. These receptors were obtained from a woman between 18 and 29 years old in good health and CMV-seronegative. The CDR3 runs from the conserved cysteine through the conserved F or W. Each record gives: V gene, J gene, D gene, CDR3 length, clone size, CDR3 DNA, CDR3 protein. A D gene is named only where the DNA matches it firmly. The size entry is marked missing in some rows and otherwise reads once, few, many or a size class.

v_gene: TRBV7-9; j_gene: TRBJ2-7; d_gene: TRBD1; len: 15; abundance: many; CDR3nt: TGTGCCAGCAGCTTAGCGCCGGGACAGGACTACGAGCAGTACTTC; CDR3aa: CASSLAPGQDYEQYF
v_gene: TRBV4-1; j_gene: TRBJ1-1; d_gene: TRBD1; len: 16; abundance: NA; CDR3nt: TGCGCCAGCAGCCCCGGGACAGGGACCTTGAACACTGAAGCTTTCTTT; CDR3aa: CASSPGTGTLNTEAFF
v_gene: TRBV9; j_gene: TRBJ2-7; d_gene: TRBD2; len: 15; abundance: NA; CDR3nt: TGTGCCAGCTCCATAGAACTAGCGGGAGTACATGAGCAGTACTTC; CDR3aa: CASSIELAGVHEQYF
v_gene: TRBV7-9; j_gene: TRBJ2-7; d_gene: NA; len: 14; abundance: NA; CDR3nt: TGTGCCAGCAGCTTAACGACATCCCCCTACGAGCAGTACTTC; CDR3aa: CASSLTTSPYEQYF
v_gene: TRBV29-1; j_gene: TRBJ1-2; d_gene: NA; len: 13; abundance: once; CDR3nt: TGCAGCGCCCGACTGGGACAAGACTATGGCTACACCTTC; CDR3aa: CSARLGQDYGYTF
v_gene: TRBV11-3; j_gene: TRBJ2-3; d_gene: TRBD2; len: 16; abundance: NA; CDR3nt: TGTGCCAGCAGCTTAGGGACTAGAGAGTCCACAGATACGCAGTATTTT; CDR3aa: CASSLGTRESTDTQYF
v_gene: TRBV28; j_gene: TRBJ1-4; d_gene: NA; len: 12; abundance: NA; CDR3nt: TGTGCCGTCGACACCTTTAATGAAAAACTGTTTTTT; CDR3aa: CAVDTFNEKLFF
v_gene: TRBV7-2; j_gene: TRBJ2-7; d_gene: TRBD2; len: 15; abundance: NA; CDR3nt: TGTGCCAGCAGCTTGGGTGCTAGCGGGACCTACGAGCAGTACTTC; CDR3aa: CASSLGASGTYEQYF
v_gene: TRBV30; j_gene: TRBJ1-4; d_gene: NA; len: 16; abundance: NA; CDR3nt: TGTGCCTGGAGTGATGCTTGGACAGTTACTAATGAAAAACTGTTTTTT; CDR3aa: CAWSDAWTVTNEKLFF
v_gene: TRBV4-1; j_gene: TRBJ2-5; d_gene: NA; len: 14; abundance: NA; CDR3nt: TGCGCCAGCAGCCAAGGGAGGTCGTTGGAGACCCAGTACTTC; CDR3aa: CASSQGRSLETQYF
v_gene: TRBV28; j_gene: TRBJ2-3; d_gene: NA; len: 16; abundance: once; CDR3nt: TGTGCCAGCAGTTTAATTCATCTAGCGCCCCCAGATACGCAGTATTTT; CDR3aa: CASSLIHLAPPDTQYF
v_gene: TRBV19; j_gene: TRBJ2-7; d_gene: NA; len: 14; abundance: NA; CDR3nt: TGTGCCAGTAGTATAGGCAGGGGGGACTACGAGCAGTACTTC; CDR3aa: CASSIGRGDYEQYF
v_gene: TRBV7-2; j_gene: TRBJ2-7; d_gene: NA; len: 16; abundance: NA; CDR3nt: TGTGCCAGCAGCTCTCAACGGGACATACCTTTCTACGAGCAGTACTTC; CDR3aa: CASSSQRDIPFYEQYF
v_gene: TRBV10-3; j_gene: TRBJ2-7; d_gene: NA; len: 15; abundance: NA; CDR3nt: TGTGCCATCAGTGAGAGGGCAGGGGAATGGTACGAGCAGTACTTC; CDR3aa: CAISERAGEWYEQYF
v_gene: TRBV4-3; j_gene: TRBJ2-7; d_gene: NA; len: 15; abundance: NA; CDR3nt: TGCGCCAGCAGCCAAGATACCGCAGGGCGGTACGAGCAGTACTTC; CDR3aa: CASSQDTAGRYEQYF
v_gene: TRBV7-2; j_gene: TRBJ2-1; d_gene: TRBD2; len: 15; abundance: NA; CDR3nt: TGTGCCAGCAGCTTAGCGCCTAGCGGGAACAATGAGCAGTTCTTC; CDR3aa: CASSLAPSGNNEQFF
v_gene: TRBV27; j_gene: TRBJ1-2; d_gene: NA; len: 12; abundance: NA; CDR3nt: TGTGCCAGCAGTTTGCACCATGGGCCCCAGATATTC; CDR3aa: CASSLHHGPQIF
v_gene: TRBV29-1; j_gene: TRBJ2-7; d_gene: NA; len: 13; abundance: NA; CDR3nt: TGCAGCGTTGGTGGACAGTTCTCCTACGAGCAGTACTTC; CDR3aa: CSVGGQFSYEQYF
v_gene: TRBV18; j_gene: TRBJ2-2; d_gene: NA; len: 14; abundance: few; CDR3nt: TGTGCCAGCTCACCGGACAGGAACACCGGGGAGCTGTTTTTT; CDR3aa: CASSPDRNTGELFF
v_gene: TRBV30; j_gene: TRBJ2-7; d_gene: TRBD2; len: 13; abundance: once; CDR3nt: TGTGCCTGGAGTGTCGGGGGGGAGGACGAGCAGTACTTC; CDR3aa: CAWSVGGEDEQYF
v_gene: TRBV19; j_gene: TRBJ1-5; d_gene: NA; len: 14; abundance: NA; CDR3nt: TGTGCCAGTAGTATAGCTCCAGGATATCAGCCCCAGCATTTT; CDR3aa: CASSIAPGYQPQHF
v_gene: TRBV30; j_gene: TRBJ2-1; d_gene: TRBD1; len: 14; abundance: NA; CDR3nt: TGTGCCTGGAGTTCCGGGACAGGGGGCAATGAGCAGTTCTTC; CDR3aa: CAWSSGTGGNEQFF
v_gene: TRBV6-5; j_gene: TRBJ1-1; d_gene: NA; len: 16; abundance: NA; CDR3nt: TGTGCCAGCAGTTACACATTGGGCAATTTGAACACTGAAGCTTTCTTT; CDR3aa: CASSYTLGNLNTEAFF
v_gene: TRBV5-1; j_gene: TRBJ1-1; d_gene: NA; len: 12; abundance: NA; CDR3nt: TGCGCCAGCAGCTTAGGGGCCAGAGAAGCTTTCTTT; CDR3aa: CASSLGAREAFF
v_gene: TRBV7-9; j_gene: TRBJ2-5; d_gene: TRBD2; len: 15; abundance: NA; CDR3nt: TGTGCCAGCAGCTCCGGGACTAGCGGACAAGAGACCCAGTACTTC; CDR3aa: CASSSGTSGQETQYF
v_gene: TRBV30; j_gene: TRBJ2-1; d_gene: TRBD2; len: 13; abundance: NA; CDR3nt: TGTGCCTGGACGAGCGGGAATGGGGATGAGCAGTTCTTC; CDR3aa: CAWTSGNGDEQFF
v_gene: TRBV6-1; j_gene: TRBJ2-7; d_gene: TRBD1; len: 15; abundance: NA; CDR3nt: TGTGCCAGCAGTGTATCCGGGACAGGTTCCTACGAGCAGTACTTC; CDR3aa: CASSVSGTGSYEQYF
v_gene: TRBV5-4; j_gene: TRBJ1-6; d_gene: NA; len: 17; abundance: NA; CDR3nt: TGTGCCAGCAGCTCCGGGGGGCCTAGCTCCTATAATTCACCCCTCCACTTT; CDR3aa: CASSSGGPSSYNSPLHF
v_gene: TRBV5-1; j_gene: TRBJ1-6; d_gene: NA; len: 16; abundance: NA; CDR3nt: TGCGCCAGCAGCTTGGTGGTCGCGACAGTTAATTCACCCCTCCACTTT; CDR3aa: CASSLVVATVNSPLHF
v_gene: TRBV6-6; j_gene: TRBJ2-7; d_gene: TRBD1; len: 15; abundance: NA; CDR3nt: TGTGCCAGCAGTTGGGGGACAGGGGCTGCCTACGAGCAGTACTTC; CDR3aa: CASSWGTGAAYEQYF
v_gene: TRBV19; j_gene: TRBJ1-2; d_gene: NA; len: 14; abundance: NA; CDR3nt: TGTGCCAGTAGTATGGGCCCAGCAAACTATGGCTACACCTTC; CDR3aa: CASSMGPANYGYTF
v_gene: TRBV5-1; j_gene: TRBJ1-1; d_gene: NA; len: 13; abundance: NA; CDR3nt: TGCGCCAGCAGCTTCACAGGACCCACTGAAGCTTTCTTT; CDR3aa: CASSFTGPTEAFF
v_gene: TRBV5-1; j_gene: TRBJ1-4; d_gene: NA; len: 13; abundance: NA; CDR3nt: TGCGCCAGCAGTTCAGGGATCGGGGAAAAACTGTTTTTT; CDR3aa: CASSSGIGEKLFF
v_gene: TRBV7-2; j_gene: TRBJ1-4; d_gene: NA; len: 14; abundance: NA; CDR3nt: TGTGCCAGCAGCTTCGGGGGTCAGGGAGAAAAACTGTTTTTT; CDR3aa: CASSFGGQGEKLFF
v_gene: TRBV11-2; j_gene: TRBJ2-1; d_gene: TRBD1; len: 15; abundance: NA; CDR3nt: TGTGCCAGCAGCTTCGGGACAGGGAGAATTCGGTCCGAGTTCTTC; CDR3aa: CASSFGTGRIRSEFF
v_gene: TRBV30; j_gene: TRBJ2-3; d_gene: TRBD1; len: 15; abundance: NA; CDR3nt: TGTGCCTGGACCAAAACAGGGGGCGCGGGAGATACGCAGTATTTT; CDR3aa: CAWTKTGGAGDTQYF
v_gene: TRBV7-9; j_gene: TRBJ2-5; d_gene: TRBD2; len: 15; abundance: NA; CDR3nt: TGTGCCAGCAGCTTTGGCGGGACTAGAATGAAGACCCAGTACTTC; CDR3aa: CASSFGGTRMKTQYF
v_gene: TRBV5-6; j_gene: TRBJ1-3; d_gene: NA; len: 14; abundance: NA; CDR3nt: TGTGCCAGCAACTTGGGCAGGGCTGGAAACACCATATATTTT; CDR3aa: CASNLGRAGNTIYF
v_gene: TRBV28; j_gene: TRBJ2-1; d_gene: NA; len: 17; abundance: NA; CDR3nt: TGTGCCAGTTACCCTATGGGGGGGCCGAGCTCCTACAATGAGCAGTTCTTC; CDR3aa: CASYPMGGPSSYNEQFF
v_gene: TRBV6-6; j_gene: TRBJ1-5; d_gene: NA; len: 14; abundance: NA; CDR3nt: TGTGCCAGCAGTTTAGCAGATAACAATCAGCCCCAGCATTTT; CDR3aa: CASSLADNNQPQHF
v_gene: TRBV19; j_gene: TRBJ1-2; d_gene: NA; len: 17; abundance: NA; CDR3nt: TGTGCCAGTAGTCGGTTTACAGTCACCTCAGATAACTATGGCTACACCTTC; CDR3aa: CASSRFTVTSDNYGYTF
v_gene: TRBV5-1; j_gene: TRBJ2-3; d_gene: NA; len: 16; abundance: NA; CDR3nt: TGCGCCAGCAGCTTGCTGGTGGCCCGCGGTACAGATACGCAGTATTTT; CDR3aa: CASSLLVARGTDTQYF
v_gene: TRBV30; j_gene: TRBJ1-2; d_gene: TRBD1; len: 16; abundance: NA; CDR3nt: TGTGCCTGGAGTGAGGACAGGGGGTCGCTCGGCTATGGCTACACCTTC; CDR3aa: CAWSEDRGSLGYGYTF
v_gene: TRBV6-5; j_gene: TRBJ2-7; d_gene: NA; len: 11; abundance: NA; CDR3nt: TGTGCCAGCAGTGGCGGCTACGAGCAGTACTTC; CDR3aa: CASSGGYEQYF
v_gene: TRBV28; j_gene: TRBJ2-7; d_gene: TRBD1; len: 16; abundance: NA; CDR3nt: TGTGCCAGCAGGGGGGACAGGGAACGAACCTCCTACGAGCAGTACTTC; CDR3aa: CASRGDRERTSYEQYF
v_gene: TRBV14; j_gene: TRBJ2-3; d_gene: TRBD1; len: 15; abundance: NA; CDR3nt: TGTGCCAGCAGCCAAAAGGGACAGGACACAGATACGCAGTATTTT; CDR3aa: CASSQKGQDTDTQYF
v_gene: TRBV10-1; j_gene: TRBJ2-2; d_gene: NA; len: 14; abundance: NA; CDR3nt: TGCGCCAGCAGTGTTGGAGGGGACACCGGGGAGCTGTTTTTT; CDR3aa: CASSVGGDTGELFF
v_gene: TRBV7-8; j_gene: TRBJ1-4; d_gene: TRBD1; len: 15; abundance: NA; CDR3nt: TGTGCCAGCAGCTCATGGACAGGAAAGACTGAAAAACTGTTTTTT; CDR3aa: CASSSWTGKTEKLFF
v_gene: TRBV7-3; j_gene: TRBJ1-1; d_gene: TRBD1; len: 14; abundance: NA; CDR3nt: TGTGCCAGCAGCGTAGGGACAGGGAACACTGAAGCTTTCTTT; CDR3aa: CASSVGTGNTEAFF
v_gene: TRBV6-6; j_gene: TRBJ1-5; d_gene: NA; len: 14; abundance: NA; CDR3nt: TGTGCCAGCAGTTACCGGGAGGCAGGGCAGCCCCAGCATTTT; CDR3aa: CASSYREAGQPQHF
v_gene: TRBV4-3; j_gene: TRBJ2-2; d_gene: TRBD1; len: 17; abundance: NA; CDR3nt: TGCGCCAGCAGCCAACTGCTTAGTGGACAGGGGATCGGGGAGCTGTTTTTT; CDR3aa: CASSQLLSGQGIGELFF
v_gene: TRBV5-1; j_gene: TRBJ2-2; d_gene: TRBD2; len: 15; abundance: NA; CDR3nt: TGCGCCAGCAGCCGGGAGGCTAGCGGGATTGGGGAGCTGTTTTTT; CDR3aa: CASSREASGIGELFF
v_gene: TRBV29-1; j_gene: TRBJ2-1; d_gene: TRBD2; len: 14; abundance: NA; CDR3nt: TGCAGCGTCGTGGGACTAGCGTCGAACAATGAGCAGTTCTTC; CDR3aa: CSVVGLASNNEQFF
v_gene: TRBV6-1; j_gene: TRBJ2-7; d_gene: TRBD2; len: 17; abundance: NA; CDR3nt: TGTGCCAGCAGTGCGCGGTCCGGGACTAGCGGACTCTACGAGCAGTACTTC; CDR3aa: CASSARSGTSGLYEQYF